A selection of T cell receptor beta chains follows, all from one sample in a study of vaccination and CD4 T cells after COVID-19. One entry per CDR3 protein, called by TCRdb with MiXCR from the PCR reads. The sample has some 18,000 distinct CDR3 sequences; 60% are singletons. The material sequenced was CD4+ T cells from blood, taken after SARS-CoV-2 vaccination. Receptors were obtained from a human donor who had recovered from COVID-19. The CDR3 runs from the conserved cysteine through the conserved F or W. The D gene is left open where the match is weak. The size of a clone is reported for some rows only, either as once, few or many, or as a class for expanded clones.

d_call	v_call	j_call	clone_size	cdr3_nt	cdr3_aa
TRBD1	TRBV29-1	TRBJ2-3	.	TGCAGCGTTGAAGATCCCAGGGGGACAGATACGCAGTATTTT	CSVEDPRGTDTQYF
.	TRBV7-2	TRBJ2-5	few	TGTGCCAGCAGTGAAGGGACCTTTCTAGGGGAGACCCAGTACTTC	CASSEGTFLGETQYF
.	TRBV7-2	TRBJ1-2	few	TGTGCCAGCAGCTCGGGACTTGACTATGGCTACACCTTC	CASSSGLDYGYTF
TRBD2	TRBV10-3	TRBJ2-5	.	TGTGCCATCAGTGAGTCGAAAAGGGGCGGGAGTGAGACCCAGTACTTC	CAISESKRGGSETQYF
.	TRBV7-7	TRBJ2-5	few	TGTGCCAGCAGCTCCGGGACGGGAGAGACCCAGTACTTC	CASSSGTGETQYF
TRBD2	TRBV11-1	TRBJ2-1	.	TGTGCCAGCAGCTTCCGACTAGCGGGGGGTGTGGACCAGTTCTTC	CASSFRLAGGVDQFF
.	TRBV21-1	TRBJ2-3	.	TGTGCCAGCACTACTAGCGGGAGCACAGATACGCAGTATTTT	CASTTSGSTDTQYF
.	TRBV7-2	TRBJ2-3	few	TGTGCCAGCAGCGTATTGGATACGCAGTATTTT	CASSVLDTQYF
.	TRBV7-9	TRBJ2-5	few	TGTGCCAGACAAACACCGGCGGAGACCCAGTACTTC	CARQTPAETQYF
.	TRBV20-1	TRBJ1-4	once	TGCAGTGCCATTCGGTCCGGAGCAACTAATGAAAAACTGTTTTTT	CSAIRSGATNEKLFF
TRBD2	TRBV27	TRBJ2-3	few	TGTGCCAGCAGGCTGGGACTACAGATCACAGATACGCAGTATTTT	CASRLGLQITDTQYF
.	TRBV30	TRBJ1-2	.	TGTGCCTGGAACGGTGGCTATGGCTACACCTTC	CAWNGGYGYTF
.	TRBV30	TRBJ1-3	.	TGTGCCTGGTTAGGGTCTGGAAACACCATATATTTT	CAWLGSGNTIYF
.	TRBV5-4	TRBJ2-3	.	TGTGCCAGCAGCCACACCTTGATGCCGGGAGTCGGTGGGTGGGATACGCAGTATTTT	CASSHTLMPGVGGWDTQYF
.	TRBV6-1	TRBJ1-5	.	TGTGCCAGCCGAGCCTTTAATCAGCCCCAGCATTTT	CASRAFNQPQHF
.	TRBV28	TRBJ2-1	.	TGTGCCAGCTACGGGTACTCCTACAATGAGCAGTTCTTC	CASYGYSYNEQFF
.	TRBV28	TRBJ1-2	.	TGTGCCAGCAGTTGGCGGACAGCCGGGTATGGCTACACCTTC	CASSWRTAGYGYTF
.	TRBV20-1	TRBJ2-7	.	TGCAGTGCTAGGGAGCGGAAACCCTACGAGCAGTACTTC	CSARERKPYEQYF
.	TRBV6-1	TRBJ1-6	.	TGTGCCAGCAGTGAAGCGCTGGGTTCACCCCTCCACTTT	CASSEALGSPLHF
.	TRBV11-1	TRBJ2-2	.	TGTGCCAGCAGCCCGCGGACCTGGGGGACCGGGGAGCTGTTTTTT	CASSPRTWGTGELFF